This TCR beta chain was sequenced for a study of T cell responses to AZD1222 COVID-19 vaccine. Overall study findings and caveats: The number of AZD1222 recipients seropositive at baseline was only five to seven. Clonal diversity may have been underestimated, and the donors were mostly white British, with more females than males. Unmutated variant regions are reportedly targeted by nearly half of spike-specific TCRs.

In regard to this clone: Its antigen is not known.

The V and J ends lost 4 bases and 7 bases respectively, with 26 bases between them. CDR1 is SEHNR and CDR2 is FQNEAQ in the germline V gene (reference sequence). The CDR3 extends over 18 amino acids. Libraries were prepared by immunoSEQ multiplex PCR; TCRdb keeps only in-frame clonotypes and omits some of them. The sample contains 150,000 to 160,000 clones, 88% of which appear only once. The source was peripheral blood, collected on day 0 of AZD1222 vaccination. The sequence derives from an adult in good health. V is TRBV7-9 and J is TRBJ1-3; D may be TRBD1 (6 bases). The CDR3: CASSSGGQGKVVRNTIYF. The DNA of the CDR3 is TGTGCCAGCAGCTCGGGGGGCCAGGGAAAGGTGGTGCGGAACACCATATATTTT.